The 26 T cell receptor beta chains below come from one sample, sequenced in a study of cytomegalovirus exposure and HLA in healthy donors. Generated by immunoSEQ multiplex PCR, the TCRdb table keeps only in-frame clones and is missing some. The repertoire holds tens of thousands of clones, with over 90% as singletons. The sequenced sample was PBMCs. The receptors stem from a man younger than 30 in good health and CMV-seropositive.

The chain couples TRBV6-1 to TRBJ2-1; TRBD2 matches at 8 bases. Germline V gives CDR1 MNHNS, CDR2 SASEGT. V was clipped by 8 bases and J by 8 bases; unmatched bases: 11. The CDR3 has 14 residues. DNA of the CDR3: TGTGCCAGCGCGCTGCGAGCGGGAGTTGATGAGCAGTTCTTC. Encoded protein: CASALRAGVDEQFF.

This chain links TRBV6-6 with TRBJ2-1, with 13 bases identical to TRBD2. Germline values: CDR1 MNHNY, CDR2 SVGAGI (reference sequence). The CDR3 contains 14 residues. V dropped 6 bases and J dropped 9; count of bases not matched to a gene: 5. Here the CDR3 reads CASRPLAGGTEQFF. The DNA for the CDR3 is TGTGCCAGCAGACCACTAGCGGGAGGGACTGAGCAGTTCTTC.

This rearrangement joins TRBV5-6 to TRBJ1-4; D gene ambiguous. V was pared by 4 bases and J by 5 bases, with 12 bases between. The germline gives CDR1 SGHDT, CDR2 YYEEEE. This CDR3 contains 14 residues. The CDR3 bases are TGTGCCAGCAGCCAAAAGAATGGCAATGAAAAACTGTTTTTT. Its protein product is CASSQKNGNEKLFF.

This sequence joins TRBV11-3 and TRBJ2-7; no clear D gene. In germline, CDR1 is SGHNT, CDR2 YENEEA. The CDR3 is 13 amino acids. The V end lost 6 bases, the J end lost 3 bases, and 12 bases lay between the germline ends. The DNA of the CDR3 is TGTGCCAGCAGTCGCGGATCTGGCTACGAGCAGTACTTC. It translates to CASSRGSGYEQYF.

The J gene is TRBJ1-3, the V gene TRBV15, with D unclear. Trimming stripped 0 bases from V and 0 bases from J, with 3 bases between. The CDR3 has 14 amino acids. The germline V gene has CDR1 LNHNV and CDR2 YYDKDF (reference sequence). In DNA form, the CDR3 reads TGTGCCACCAGCAGAGATTACTCTGGAAACACCATATATTTT. Its translation is CATSRDYSGNTIYF.

This clone was observed a few times. This chain uses TRBV30 with TRBJ2-7, with D tentatively TRBD1 (6 bases). The germline gives CDR1 GTSNPN, CDR2 SVGIG (reference sequence). The CDR3 has 12 residues. V gave up 7 bases and J gave up 2 bases, with 12 bases separating them. This CDR3 reads CASQGNPYEQYF. As DNA, the CDR3 is TGTGCCTCACAGGGAAACCCCTACGAGCAGTACTTC.

This rearrangement joins TRBV2 to TRBJ2-5; TRBD2 matches 10 bases. CDR3 length: 14 residues. After removal of 4 bases from V and 5 bases from J, the junction contained 4 bases not matched to a gene. Germline CDR1 and CDR2: SNHLY and FYNNEI. The CDR3, as DNA: TGTGCCAGCAGTGTCCTAGCGGGAGTGGAGACCCAGTACTTC. Translating gives CASSVLAGVETQYF.

The chain uses TRBV27 and TRBJ2-7, with TRBD2 matching 7 bases. CDR1 MNHEY and CDR2 SMNVEV come from the germline V gene (reference sequence). J was trimmed by 4 bases and V by 3 bases; bases with no gene match: 3. This CDR3 comprises 13 residues. The CDR3: CASSLGLFYEQYF. The CDR3 DNA reads as TGTGCCAGCAGTTTGGGACTATTTTACGAGCAGTACTTC.

This chain links TRBV28 with TRBJ1-1; D gene ambiguous. V lost 4 bases and J 0 bases, leaving 9 bases between the germline ends. The CDR3 has 14 amino acids. CDR1 and CDR2 from the germline V gene are MDHEN and SYDVKM. This CDR3 is CASSSSRVNTEAFF. The CDR3 DNA sequence: TGTGCCAGCAGTTCATCGAGGGTGAACACTGAAGCTTTCTTT.

The chain links TRBV5-5 to TRBJ2-3; possibly TRBD1 for D (6 bases). This CDR3 region has 14 residues. Trimming took 3 bases from V and 2 from J, leaving 10 bases between them. Germline-derived CDR1 and CDR2 are SGHKS and YYEKEE (reference sequence). CDR3 nucleotides: TGTGCCAGCAGCTATGGACAGTTCACAGATACGCAGTATTTT. Protein sequence: CASSYGQFTDTQYF. Combining the CDR3 with reference TRBV5-5 and TRBJ2-3 gives the whole variable domain DAGVTQSPTHLIKTRGQQVTLRCSPISGHKSVSWYQQVLGQGPQFIFQYYEKEERGRGNFPDRFSARQFPNYSSELNVNALLLGDSALYLCASSYGQFTDTQYFGPGTRLTVL.

This chain joins TRBV5-1 and TRBJ2-2; 9 bases line up with TRBD1. Trimming removed 4 bases from V and 3 bases from J; junction bases left unmatched: 10. CDR1 and CDR2 (germline): SGHRS, YFSETQ. CDR3 length: 17 residues. The CDR3 region is CASSPDRGTRDTGELFF. DNA of the CDR3: TGCGCCAGCAGCCCGGACAGGGGAACCCGGGACACCGGGGAGCTGTTTTTT.

The chain combines TRBV4-1 with TRBJ2-7; D might be TRBD1 (5 bases). Germline V CDR1 and CDR2: MGHRA, YSYEKL. Trimming cost V 3 bases and J 4 bases, with 13 bases left between them. The CDR3 spans 14 residues. CDR3 in amino acids: CASSQGRGVYEQYF. The CDR3 nucleotides read TGCGCCAGCAGCCAGGGGCGCGGAGTTTACGAGCAGTACTTC.

The chain joins TRBV19 to TRBJ2-5; D possibly corresponds to TRBD2 (6 bases). The CDR3 totals 15 residues. The germline gives CDR1 LNHDA, CDR2 SQIVND (reference sequence). Trimming removed 3 bases at V and 1 base at J, with 12 bases between. The CDR3 protein is CASSIGGRIQETQYF. CDR3 DNA sequence: TGTGCCAGTAGTATCGGGGGAAGAATCCAAGAGACCCAGTACTTC.

The V gene is TRBV28, the J gene TRBJ2-3; 14 nucleotides align to TRBD2. CDR3 length equals 17 residues. The ends lost 3 bases at V and 6 bases at J; junction bases unmatched: 8. Germline lookup yields CDR1 MDHEN and CDR2 SYDVKM. CDR3 sequence: CASSLSPGLAGEDTQYF. Here the CDR3 DNA reads TGTGCCAGCAGTTTGTCTCCGGGACTAGCGGGAGAGGATACGCAGTATTTT.

CDR3 nucleotides: TGTGCCAGCAGTTACTCTACATTCCAACCTGAAGCTTTCTTT. It is translated as CASSYSTFQPEAFF. The chain uses TRBV6-5 and TRBJ1-1; D gene ambiguous. The germline V and J ends were trimmed by 0 bases and 6 bases, with 11 bases remaining between them. The CDR3 runs to 14 residues. The germline V gene encodes CDR1 MNHEY and CDR2 SVGAGI.

The rearrangement uses TRBV10-3 and TRBJ2-7, with D possibly being TRBD1 (6 bases). The germline CDR1 and CDR2 sequences are ENHRY and SYGVKD. The CDR3 sequence is 13 residues long. Trimming pared 4 bases from V and 3 bases from J, leaving 10 bases between. CDR3 sequence: CAISGKGDYEQYF. CDR3 coding DNA: TGTGCCATCAGTGGGAAGGGGGACTACGAGCAGTACTTC.

The chain is built from TRBV5-4 and TRBJ2-2; 10 bases match TRBD2. This CDR3 is built from 16 residues. Germline CDR1 is SGHNT and CDR2 is YYREEE (reference sequence). V gave up 0 bases and J gave up 5 bases; unmatched junction bases: 4. CDR3 region: CASSLGLAGVTGELFF. In DNA form, the CDR3 reads TGTGCCAGCAGCTTGGGTCTAGCGGGAGTAACCGGGGAGCTGTTTTTT.

The rearrangement uses TRBV28 and TRBJ2-7; 13 nucleotides line up with TRBD2. V lost 7 bases to trimming and J lost 5 bases; unmatched junction nucleotides: 8. Germline CDR1 and CDR2: MDHEN and SYDVKM. The CDR3 is 15 residues long. The CDR3 region is CASISRTSGSHEQYF. In DNA, the CDR3 is TGTGCCAGCATTTCCAGGACTAGCGGGAGCCACGAGCAGTACTTC.

The V gene is TRBV12-5, the J gene TRBJ2-3; 8 bases agree with TRBD2. Germline V CDR1 and CDR2: LGHNT, FRNRAP. V trimming: 4 bases; J trimming: 0 bases; junction bases outside the gene matches: 6. The length of the CDR3 is 16 residues. In nucleotides, the CDR3 is TGTGCTAGTGGTTCCGGGACTAGAGTTAGCACAGATACGCAGTATTTT. Translation gives CASGSGTRVSTDTQYF.

This chain links TRBV6-5 with TRBJ1-5; possible D gene TRBD1, 5 bases. The length of the CDR3 is 16 residues. Germline V lookup: CDR1 MNHEY, CDR2 SVGAGI. Trimming left V 2 bases short and J 1 base short, with 12 bases between. CDR3 nucleotides: TGTGCCAGCAGTTACCGGGGGGTCGGAAGCAATCAGCCCCAGCATTTT. This sequence encodes CASSYRGVGSNQPQHF.

The chain employs TRBV28 and TRBJ1-1; the match to TRBD1 covers 8 bases. Trimming removed 6 bases from V and 4 bases from J; junction bases left unmatched: 7. This CDR3 spans 14 amino acids. Germline V gene lookup returns CDR1 MDHEN and CDR2 SYDVKM. This chain's CDR3 is CASRKDRVGTEAFF. The CDR3, as DNA: TGTGCCAGCAGGAAGGACAGGGTGGGCACTGAAGCTTTCTTT.

V and J are TRBV5-6 and TRBJ1-2, with D perhaps TRBD1 (5 bases). The germline V and J ends were trimmed by 4 bases and 4 bases, with 11 bases remaining between them. The length of the CDR3 is 13 residues. The germline V gene has CDR1 SGHDT and CDR2 YYEEEE. Here the CDR3 reads CASSLTATYGYTF. CDR3 coding DNA: TGTGCCAGCAGCCTGACAGCGACCTATGGCTACACCTTC.

V is TRBV18 and J is TRBJ2-2; 11 nucleotides match TRBD2. J was trimmed by 7 bases and V by 0 bases; bases with no gene match: 4. CDR3 length equals 16 residues. Germline CDR1 and CDR2: KGHSH and LQKENI. For the CDR3, the DNA is TGTGCCAGCTCACCACCTAGCGGGAGGGCAGTCGGGGAGCTGTTTTTT. Translated: CASSPPSGRAVGELFF.

This chain connects TRBV11-2 to TRBJ2-7; D is perhaps TRBD1 (5 bases). This CDR3 spans 14 amino acids. CDR1 SGHAT and CDR2 FQNNGV come from the germline V gene. Trimming took 5 bases from V and 2 from J, leaving 13 bases between them. This CDR3 reads CASSLGQGTYEQYF. The CDR3 DNA follows: TGTGCCAGCAGCCTAGGGCAGGGCACCTACGAGCAGTACTTC. The whole variable domain, filled in from reference TRBV11-2 and TRBJ2-7, reads EAGVAQSPRYKIIEKRQSVAFWCNPISGHATLYWYQQILGQGPKLLIQFQNNGVVDDSQLPKDRFSAERLKGVDSTLKIQPAKLEDSAVYLCASSLGQGTYEQYFGPGTRLTVT.

The V and J genes are TRBV20-1 and TRBJ2-7, with D unresolved. Germline V gene sequence: CDR1 DFQATT, CDR2 SNEGSKA (reference sequence). Trimming left V 5 bases short and J 1 base short, with 6 bases between. The CDR3 contains 11 residues. CDR3 loop: CSAPRSYEQYF. The CDR3 region has the DNA TGCAGTGCTCCTCGGTCCTACGAGCAGTACTTC.

The chain joins TRBV10-3 to TRBJ1-3; no firm D call. The CDR3 spans 14 residues. Between the trimmed V and J ends, which lost 10 bases and 5 bases, there was a span of 18 bases. CDR1 ENHRY and CDR2 SYGVKD come from the germline V gene. The CDR3 DNA is TGTGCCACCCAGTGGGAGACAATGAGAAACACCATATATTTT. It is translated as CATQWETMRNTIYF.